The TCR beta chain under discussion was sequenced for a study of blood T cells in healthy people across ages. Study findings and constraints: Total diversity from one million sequenced T cells was likely underestimated. Unsorted PBMC input precluded a conclusive naive versus antigen-experienced comparison.

This clonotype showed up just a few times. As yet, its antigen is unknown. Sequence at one end of the junction differs from germline and may be a read error. It was roughly 10 milliliters of peripheral blood that were drawn from each donor. The authors ran a second PCR of roughly 7 to 11 cycles using a sample-barcoded 5' primer and a J-beta primer mix. A template-switch adaptor containing 12 random nucleotides labeled each cDNA molecule. TCRdb processed the 5' RACE reads anew with MiXCR; each CDR3 protein has one entry. The table shows 1.5 million to 2 million distinct CDR3 sequences, with roughly 49% occurring only once. CDR3 length: 14 residues. CDR1 is DFQATT, CDR2 SNEGSKA, per germline (reference sequence).

This receptor was identified in a woman in her 40s in good health. The chain is built from TRBV20-1 and TRBJ1-2, with 8 nucleotides matching TRBD1. The sequenced material came from blood. CDR3 sequence (DNA): TGCAGTGCTGGAGACAGGGGTTCGCCCGAGGGCTACACCTTC. Protein sequence: CSAGDRGSPEGYTF.